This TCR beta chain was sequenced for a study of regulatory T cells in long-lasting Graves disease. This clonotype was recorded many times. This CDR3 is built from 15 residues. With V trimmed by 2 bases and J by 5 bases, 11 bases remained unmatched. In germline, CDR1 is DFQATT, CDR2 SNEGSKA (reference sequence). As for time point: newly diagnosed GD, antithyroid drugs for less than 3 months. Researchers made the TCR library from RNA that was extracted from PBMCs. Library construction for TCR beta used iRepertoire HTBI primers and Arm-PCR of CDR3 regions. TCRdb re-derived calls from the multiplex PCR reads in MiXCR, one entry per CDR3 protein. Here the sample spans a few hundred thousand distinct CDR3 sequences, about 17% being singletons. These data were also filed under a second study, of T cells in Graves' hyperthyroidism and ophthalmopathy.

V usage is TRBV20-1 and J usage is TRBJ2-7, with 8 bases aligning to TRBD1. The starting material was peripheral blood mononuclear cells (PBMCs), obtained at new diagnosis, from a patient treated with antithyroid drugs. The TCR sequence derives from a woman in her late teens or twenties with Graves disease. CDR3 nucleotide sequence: TGCAGTGCTAGAACCACTACCGGGACAGGAAACGAGCAGTACTTC. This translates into CSARTTTGTGNEQYF.